This TCR beta chain derives from a study of blood T cell repertoires in COVID-19. Study summary: Italy, Spain and the United States were the sources of the convalescent and acute COVID-19 samples. In each case, the material was cDNA or gDNA derived from T cells, B-cell-depleted T cells, or PBMCs.

Authors' methods: Reference gene primer amplification gave nucleated cell count estimates. Here immunoSEQ multiplex PCR was the method, and the copy in TCRdb shows in-frame clones only, minus some. The V and J calls and clone size are taken from that table; D and trimming were inferred from the DNA. The table lists about 110,000 clones, roughly 85% of them singletons, with 16% in the top ten. V was shortened by 0 bases and J by 5 bases, with 10 bases between the two germline ends. Germline-derived CDR1 and CDR2 are WSHSY and SAAADI. The CDR3 contains 14 residues. This sequence joins TRBV10-2 and TRBJ2-5; D perhaps matches TRBD1 (5 bases). Sequencing was carried out using peripheral blood. This sequence originates from a woman older than 75 with active or convalescent COVID-19. In DNA, the CDR3 is TGCGCCAGCAGTGAGTCTGGCAGGGTCGAGACCCAGTACTTC. Its translation: CASSESGRVETQYF.